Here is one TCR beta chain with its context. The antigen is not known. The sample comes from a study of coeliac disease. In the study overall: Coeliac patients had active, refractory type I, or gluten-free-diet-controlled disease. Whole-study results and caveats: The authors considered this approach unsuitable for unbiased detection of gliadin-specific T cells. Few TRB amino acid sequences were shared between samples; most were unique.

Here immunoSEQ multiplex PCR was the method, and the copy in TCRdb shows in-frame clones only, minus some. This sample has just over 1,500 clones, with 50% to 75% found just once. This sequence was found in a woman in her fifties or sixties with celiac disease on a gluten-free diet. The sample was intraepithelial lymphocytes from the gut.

The CDR3 DNA is TGTGCCAGCAGCATGAGGACAGTTAAAGATGAAAAACTGTTTTTT. As protein: CASSMRTVKDEKLFF. V usage is TRBV7-2 and J usage is TRBJ1-4, with a tentative D call TRBD1 (6 bases). V shed 5 bases and J shed 6 bases, with 16 bases lying between them. Germline CDR1 is SGHTA and CDR2 is FQGNSA. CDR3 length equals 15 residues.